One and the same sample provided the 27 T cell receptor beta chains below, sequenced in a study of blood T cell repertoires in COVID-19. Assay: immunoSEQ multiplex PCR; the TCRdb copy retains only in-frame clones and omits some. Counted here are roughly 190,000 clones, around four fifths occurring once; the ten biggest clones make up roughly 20%. The sequenced sample was peripheral blood. These receptors originate from a human donor in a cohort sampled during active COVID-19.

Only a few counts were recorded for this clone. The chain combines TRBV3-1 (or the pseudogene TRBV3-2) with TRBJ1-4; the D gene is possibly TRBD1 (5 bases). Germline CDR1 is LGHDT and CDR2 is YNNKEL (reference sequence). V shed 4 bases and J shed 8 bases, with 8 bases lying between them. The CDR3 contains 12 residues. CDR3 residues: CASSRTNEKLFF. The CDR3 DNA follows: TGTGCCAGCAGCCGGACAAACGAAAAACTGTTTTTT.

The chain has TRBV6-5 and TRBJ2-5; TRBD2 agrees at 8 bases. The germline gives CDR1 MNHEY, CDR2 SVGAGI. V dropped 5 bases and J dropped 5; count of bases not matched to a gene: 4. This CDR3 spans 13 amino acids. The CDR3 coding sequence is TGTGCCAGCAGTAAGCGGGGGAGGGAGACCCAGTACTTC. It translates to CASSKRGRETQYF.

The J gene is TRBJ1-2, the V gene TRBV11-2; TRBD1 is a possible D gene (6 bases). V was cut by 5 bases and J by 1 base, with 14 bases left in between. The CDR3 has 15 amino acids. Germline CDR1 is SGHAT and CDR2 is FQNNGV. CDR3 in DNA: TGTGCCAGCAGCGAGGACAGCCGCTTTAACTATGGCTACACCTTC. It is translated as CASSEDSRFNYGYTF.

The chain recombines TRBV5-1 with TRBJ1-2; maybe TRBD1 (6 bases). Germline V CDR1 and CDR2: SGHRS, YFSETQ. V lost 2 bases to trimming and J lost 2 bases, with 10 bases between them. This CDR3 has 14 amino acids. CDR3 sequence: CASSLSGENYGYTF. For the CDR3, the DNA is TGCGCCAGCAGCTTATCAGGGGAGAACTATGGCTACACCTTC.

CDR3 bases: TGTGCCAGCAGCCTTAGACAGGGGTCCGAGCAGTACGTC. This encodes CASSLRQGSEQYV. The chain carries TRBV7-9 and TRBJ2-7; 8 nucleotides align to TRBD1. CDR1 and CDR2 (germline): SEHNR, FQNEAQ (reference sequence). After removal of 5 bases from V and 6 bases from J, the junction contained 6 bases not matched to a gene. The CDR3 totals 13 residues.

The rearrangement links TRBV7-2 to TRBJ1-2, with 7 bases matching TRBD1. This CDR3 comprises 13 residues. Trimming at V came to 4 bases and at J to 8 bases, leaving 7 bases not matched to a gene. The V gene's germline CDR1 is SGHTA and CDR2 FQGNSA. The CDR3 is CASSWDSDGGYTF. CDR3 coding DNA: TGTGCCAGCAGCTGGGACAGCGATGGCGGCTACACCTTC.

With regard to this clone: The same CDR3 also results from other DNA sequences found in this sample. The V call is TRBV5-1, the J call TRBJ1-2, with TRBD1 identical over 7 bases. This CDR3 is 13 amino acids long. Germline V CDR1 and CDR2: SGHRS, YFSETQ. J was trimmed by 7 bases and V by 4 bases; bases with no gene match: 7. The CDR3 spells CASSPDRLRGYTF. CDR3 nucleotides: TGCGCCAGCAGCCCGGACAGGCTTCGTGGCTACACCTTC.

The CDR3: CSGGLASNEQFF. CDR3 DNA sequence: TGCAGCGGTGGACTAGCCTCGAATGAGCAGTTCTTC. The chain is built from TRBV29-1 and TRBJ2-1, with TRBD2 matching 8 bases. CDR1 and CDR2 from the germline V gene are SQVTM and ANQGSEA. V lost 7 bases to trimming and J lost 7 bases; unmatched junction nucleotides: 6. The CDR3 has 12 residues.

This sequence joins TRBV28 and TRBJ1-2; the match to TRBD1 covers 7 bases. Germline values: CDR1 MDHEN, CDR2 SYDVKM. The V segment lost 5 bases and the J segment 0 bases; nucleotides outside the gene matches: 12. The CDR3 covers 17 residues. The DNA of the CDR3 is TGTGCCAGCAGTCCGATAGGGGGCCCCGAAACTAACTATGGCTACACCTTC. This encodes CASSPIGGPETNYGYTF.

The rearrangement links TRBV5-1 to TRBJ2-3; D may be TRBD1 (5 bases). Germline lookup yields CDR1 SGHRS and CDR2 YFSETQ. This CDR3 comprises 15 residues. Trimming stripped 1 base from V and 0 bases from J, with 9 bases between. Written as DNA, the CDR3 is TGCGCCAGCAGCTTGAAAGGGGAAAGCACAGATACGCAGTATTTT. This gives the protein CASSLKGESTDTQYF. Full variable domain (missing parts from reference TRBV5-1 and TRBJ2-3): KAGVTQTPRYLIKTRGQQVTLSCSPISGHRSVSWYQQTPGQGLQFLFEYFSETQRNKGNFPGRFSGRQFSNSRSEMNVSTLELGDSALYLCASSLKGESTDTQYFGPGTRLTVL.

This chain connects TRBV4-1 to TRBJ2-1, with 7 bases identical to TRBD2. The ends lost 1 base at V and 0 bases at J; junction bases unmatched: 12. The CDR3 loop spans 19 amino acids. Germline V gene sequence: CDR1 MGHRA, CDR2 YSYEKL. The CDR3 is CASSQVLAAGISSYNEQFF. CDR3 nucleotide sequence: TGCGCCAGCAGCCAAGTTCTAGCGGCGGGAATTTCCTCCTACAATGAGCAGTTCTTC.

The chain links TRBV5-6 to TRBJ1-3, with a tentative D call TRBD1 (5 bases). The CDR3 spans 13 residues. Per the germline V gene, CDR1 is SGHDT and CDR2 is YYEEEE. Trimming removed 6 bases at V and 3 bases at J, with 10 bases between. In DNA form, the CDR3 reads TGTGCCAGCACCCCGCAGGGTGGAAACACCATATATTTT. The encoded protein is CASTPQGGNTIYF.

The rearrangement joins TRBV18 to TRBJ2-3; 8 nucleotides agree with TRBD1. The V segment lost 0 bases and the J segment 1 base; nucleotides outside the gene matches: 0. The CDR3 length is 15 residues. Germline loops: CDR1 KGHSH, CDR2 LQKENI. In nucleotides, the CDR3 is TGTGCCAGCTCACCACCGGGACAGGGCACAGATACGCAGTATTTT. This encodes CASSPPGQGTDTQYF.

This clone was observed a handful of times. The chain uses TRBV15 and TRBJ1-5; no clear D. Looked up from germline, CDR1 is LNHNV and CDR2 is YYDKDF (reference sequence). This CDR3 contains 13 residues. The ends were cut back, 0 bases at V and 4 bases at J, with 4 bases in the middle. CDR3 amino acids: CATSRDPNQPQHF. Written as DNA, the CDR3 is TGTGCCACCAGCAGAGATCCAAATCAGCCCCAGCATTTT.

The sample holds a few counts of this clone. The genes are TRBV10-1 and TRBJ1-1; maybe TRBD1 (6 bases). CDR1 and CDR2 from the germline V gene are WNHNN and SYGVQD (reference sequence). Trimming pared 5 bases from V and 4 bases from J, leaving 11 bases between. The CDR3 loop spans 13 amino acids. CDR3 sequence reads: CASSQGPRTEAFF. The CDR3 DNA reads as TGCGCCAGCAGTCAGGGGCCACGCACTGAAGCTTTCTTT.

The chain has TRBV11-1 and TRBJ2-7, with a possible D match to TRBD1 (7 bases). Germline-derived CDR1 and CDR2 are SGHAT and FQDESV (reference sequence). V lost 5 bases to trimming and J lost 0 bases, with 17 bases between them. This CDR3 contains 16 residues. This chain's CDR3 is CASSQPSGGNSYEQYF. The CDR3 coding sequence is TGTGCCAGCAGCCAACCGTCAGGGGGGAACTCCTACGAGCAGTACTTC.

The rearrangement links TRBV6-5 to TRBJ2-7, with D perhaps matching TRBD2 (6 bases). Deletions cut 7 bases from V and 5 bases from J, with 15 bases between. Germline V CDR1 and CDR2: MNHEY, SVGAGI. The CDR3 runs to 13 residues. Written as DNA, the CDR3 is TGTGCCAGCAACCCTCGACTAGGCCACGAGCAGTACGTC. Its protein product is CASNPRLGHEQYV.

The V call is TRBV18, the J call TRBJ2-2, with TRBD2 matching 9 bases. The CDR3 contains 16 residues. V lost 4 bases to trimming and J lost 3 bases; unmatched junction nucleotides: 6. The germline CDR1 and CDR2 sequences are KGHSH and LQKENI. CDR3 in amino acids: CASSQRLADYTGELFF. The CDR3 nucleotides are TGTGCCAGCTCACAAAGACTAGCGGATTACACCGGGGAGCTGTTTTTT.

The chain employs TRBV6-4 and TRBJ2-1, with a tentative D call TRBD1 (7 bases). This CDR3 is 15 amino acids long. The germline gives CDR1 MRHNA, CDR2 SNTAGT. Deletions cut 3 bases from V and 9 bases from J, with 18 bases between. Here the CDR3 reads CASSEEGATTGEQFF. The CDR3 DNA follows: TGTGCCAGCAGTGAGGAGGGGGCTACGACGGGTGAGCAGTTCTTC.

The chain uses TRBV25-1 and TRBJ2-1; TRBD1 matches at 8 bases. The CDR3 runs to 16 residues. The germline CDR1 and CDR2 sequences are MGHDK and SYGVNS. V shed 1 base, J shed 0 bases, and the junction held 2 bases outside the gene matches. This CDR3 is CASSESGTGSYNEQFF. The CDR3, as DNA: TGTGCCAGCAGTGAATCCGGGACAGGCTCCTACAATGAGCAGTTCTTC.

This rearrangement joins TRBV19 to TRBJ2-3; D is uncertain. This CDR3 is 17 amino acids long. Between the trimmed V and J ends, which lost 4 bases and 1 base, there was a span of 18 bases. The germline V gene has CDR1 LNHDA and CDR2 SQIVND (reference sequence). The CDR3 region is CASSTLPDSHRTDTQYF. Written as DNA, the CDR3 is TGTGCCAGTAGTACCCTTCCTGATAGCCACCGCACAGATACGCAGTATTTT. Drawing the rest from reference TRBV19 and TRBJ2-3, the complete variable domain is DGGITQSPKYLFRKEGQNVTLSCEQNLNHDAMYWYRQDPGQGLRLIYYSQIVNDFQKGDIAEGYSVSREKKESFPLTVTSAQKNPTAFYLCASSTLPDSHRTDTQYFGPGTRLTVL.

CDR3 bases: TGTGCCAGTAGTACGGGGACAGGGGATACGCAGTACTTC. It translates to CASSTGTGDTQYF. The chain combines TRBV19 with TRBJ2-7, with 10 bases that match TRBD1. Trimming cost V 4 bases and J 9 bases; bases outside gene matches: 6. The germline gives CDR1 LNHDA, CDR2 SQIVND (reference sequence). This CDR3 has 13 amino acids.

The V and J genes are TRBV3-1 (or the pseudogene TRBV3-2) and TRBJ2-1; D is perhaps TRBD2 (5 bases). The CDR3 is 16 amino acids. The V and J ends lost 2 bases and 7 bases respectively, with 18 bases between them. Germline V lookup: CDR1 LGHDT, CDR2 YNNKEL (reference sequence). For the CDR3, the DNA is TGTGCCAGCAGCCAATTTGTCGGGGAGATACCAAATGAGCAGTTCTTC. Translated: CASSQFVGEIPNEQFF.

The J gene is TRBJ2-7, the V gene TRBV19; TRBD1 aligns across 7 bases. Germline loops: CDR1 LNHDA, CDR2 SQIVND (reference sequence). V shed 3 bases and J 6 bases; nucleotides not matched to a gene: 5. The CDR3 spans 13 residues. This CDR3 is CASSMWTGGEQYF. As DNA, the CDR3 is TGTGCCAGTAGTATGTGGACAGGCGGCGAGCAGTACTTC.

This chain joins TRBV28 and TRBJ2-7, with TRBD1 as a possible D gene (6 bases). Trimming pared 3 bases from V and 7 bases from J, leaving 16 bases between. Germline V gives CDR1 MDHEN, CDR2 SYDVKM. The CDR3 spans 14 residues. The CDR3 sequence is CASSFPPTGPEQYF. Written as DNA, the CDR3 is TGTGCCAGCAGTTTCCCCCCTACAGGGCCAGAGCAGTACTTC. Combining the CDR3 with reference TRBV28 and TRBJ2-7 gives the whole variable domain DVKVTQSSRYLVKRTGEKVFLECVQDMDHENMFWYRQDPGLGLRLIYFSYDVKMKEKGDIPEGYSVSREKKERFSLILESASTNQTSMYLCASSFPPTGPEQYFGPGTRLTVT.

This chain connects TRBV7-9 to TRBJ1-6; no clear D gene. The germline CDR1 and CDR2 sequences are SEHNR and FQNEAQ (reference sequence). This CDR3 spans 13 amino acids. The V gene lost 4 bases and the J gene lost 9 bases, with 10 bases spanning the gap. The CDR3, as DNA: TGTGCCAGCAGCTCGGGGTCTTTTTCACCCCTCCACTTT. This sequence encodes CASSSGSFSPLHF.

This clone was counted a single time. The chain has TRBV7-9 and TRBJ2-7; D possibly corresponds to TRBD1 (6 bases). CDR3 size: 14 residues. Trimming left V 0 bases short and J 7 bases short, with 13 bases between. Germline CDR1 reads SEHNR; CDR2 reads FQNEAQ (reference sequence). CDR3 region: CASSLAPDSREQYV. DNA of the CDR3: TGTGCCAGCAGCTTAGCGCCGGACAGTAGGGAGCAGTACGTC.